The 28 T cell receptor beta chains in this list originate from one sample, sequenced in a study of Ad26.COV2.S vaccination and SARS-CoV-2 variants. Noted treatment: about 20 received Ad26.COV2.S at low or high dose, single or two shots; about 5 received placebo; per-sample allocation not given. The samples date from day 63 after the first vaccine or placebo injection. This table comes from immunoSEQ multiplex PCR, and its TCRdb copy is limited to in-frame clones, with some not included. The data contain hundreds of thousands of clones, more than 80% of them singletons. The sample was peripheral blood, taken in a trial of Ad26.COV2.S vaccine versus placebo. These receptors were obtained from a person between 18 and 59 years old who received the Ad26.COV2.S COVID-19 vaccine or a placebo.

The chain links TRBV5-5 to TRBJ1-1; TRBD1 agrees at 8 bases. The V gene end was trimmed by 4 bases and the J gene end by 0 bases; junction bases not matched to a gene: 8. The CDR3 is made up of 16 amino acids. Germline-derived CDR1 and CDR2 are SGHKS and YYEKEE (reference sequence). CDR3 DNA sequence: TGTGCCAGCAGCCCACGGGGACAGGTCATGAACACTGAAGCTTTCTTT. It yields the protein CASSPRGQVMNTEAFF.

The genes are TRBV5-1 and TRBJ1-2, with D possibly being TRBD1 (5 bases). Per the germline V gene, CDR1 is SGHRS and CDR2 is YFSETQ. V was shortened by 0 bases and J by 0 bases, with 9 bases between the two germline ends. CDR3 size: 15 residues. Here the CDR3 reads CASSLATATNYGYTF. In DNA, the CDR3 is TGCGCCAGCAGCTTGGCGACAGCCACTAACTATGGCTACACCTTC.

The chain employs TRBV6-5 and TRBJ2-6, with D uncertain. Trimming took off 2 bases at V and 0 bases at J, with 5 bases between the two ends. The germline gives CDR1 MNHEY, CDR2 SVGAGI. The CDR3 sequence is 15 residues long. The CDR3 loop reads CASSYVISGANVLTF. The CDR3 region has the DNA TGTGCCAGCAGTTACGTGATCTCTGGGGCCAACGTCCTGACTTTC.

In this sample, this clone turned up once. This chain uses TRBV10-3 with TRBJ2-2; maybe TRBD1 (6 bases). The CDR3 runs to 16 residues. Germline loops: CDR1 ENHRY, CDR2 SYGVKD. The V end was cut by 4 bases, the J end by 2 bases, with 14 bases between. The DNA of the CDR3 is TGTGCCATCAGTGGGGTCAGGGGCGCTAACACCGGGGAGCTGTTTTTT. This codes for CAISGVRGANTGELFF.

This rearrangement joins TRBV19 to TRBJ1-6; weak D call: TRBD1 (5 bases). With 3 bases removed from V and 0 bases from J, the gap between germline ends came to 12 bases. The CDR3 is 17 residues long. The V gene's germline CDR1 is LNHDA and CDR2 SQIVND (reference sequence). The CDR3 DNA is TGTGCCAGTAGTATTGAACCAGGGAGCTCCTATAATTCACCCCTCCACTTT. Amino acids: CASSIEPGSSYNSPLHF.

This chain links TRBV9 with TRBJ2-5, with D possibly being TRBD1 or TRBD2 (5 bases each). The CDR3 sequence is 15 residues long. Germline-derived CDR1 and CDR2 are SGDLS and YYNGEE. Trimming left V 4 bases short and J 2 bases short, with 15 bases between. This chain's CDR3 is CASSKSGTMQETQYF. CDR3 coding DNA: TGTGCCAGCAGCAAATCCGGGACCATGCAAGAGACCCAGTACTTC. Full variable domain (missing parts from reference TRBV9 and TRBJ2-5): DSGVTQTPKHLITATGQRVTLRCSPRSGDLSVYWYQQSLDQGLQFLIQYYNGEERAKGNILERFSAQQFPDLHSELNLSSLELGDSALYFCASSKSGTMQETQYFGPGTRLLVL.

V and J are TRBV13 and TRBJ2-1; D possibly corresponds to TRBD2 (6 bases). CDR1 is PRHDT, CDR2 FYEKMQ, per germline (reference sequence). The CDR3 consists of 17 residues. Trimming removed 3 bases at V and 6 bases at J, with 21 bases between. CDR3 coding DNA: TGTGCCAGCAGCTTCCCTTCCGGGAGCTTCTATCCCAATGAGCAGTTCTTC. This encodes CASSFPSGSFYPNEQFF.

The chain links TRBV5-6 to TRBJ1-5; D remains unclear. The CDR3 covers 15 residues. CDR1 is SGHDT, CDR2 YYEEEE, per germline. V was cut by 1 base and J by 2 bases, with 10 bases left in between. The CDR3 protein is CASSLWQVGNQPQHF. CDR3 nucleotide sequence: TGTGCCAGCAGCTTGTGGCAGGTGGGCAATCAGCCCCAGCATTTT.

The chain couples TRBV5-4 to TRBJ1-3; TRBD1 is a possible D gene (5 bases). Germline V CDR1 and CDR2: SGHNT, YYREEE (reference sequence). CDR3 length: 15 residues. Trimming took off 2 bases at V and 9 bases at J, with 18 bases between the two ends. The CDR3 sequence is CASSLNRDRPGTIYF. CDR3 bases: TGTGCCAGCAGCTTAAACCGGGACCGACCGGGCACCATATATTTT.

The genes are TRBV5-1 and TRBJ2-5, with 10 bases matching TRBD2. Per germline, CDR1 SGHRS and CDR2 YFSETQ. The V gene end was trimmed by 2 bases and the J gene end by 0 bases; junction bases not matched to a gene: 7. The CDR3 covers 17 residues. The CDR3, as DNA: TGCGCCAGCAGCTTTTTTGGTAGCGGGAGGTACCAAGAGACCCAGTACTTC. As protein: CASSFFGSGRYQETQYF. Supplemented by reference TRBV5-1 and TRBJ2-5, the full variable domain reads KAGVTQTPRYLIKTRGQQVTLSCSPISGHRSVSWYQQTPGQGLQFLFEYFSETQRNKGNFPGRFSGRQFSNSRSEMNVSTLELGDSALYLCASSFFGSGRYQETQYFGPGTRLLVL.

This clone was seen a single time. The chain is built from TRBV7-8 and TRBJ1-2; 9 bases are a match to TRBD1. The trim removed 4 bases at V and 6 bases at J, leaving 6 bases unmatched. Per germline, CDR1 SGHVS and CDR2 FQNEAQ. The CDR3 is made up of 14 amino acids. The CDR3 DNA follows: TGTGCCAGCAGCTATTCCGGGACAGGGAATGGCTACACCTTC. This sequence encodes CASSYSGTGNGYTF.

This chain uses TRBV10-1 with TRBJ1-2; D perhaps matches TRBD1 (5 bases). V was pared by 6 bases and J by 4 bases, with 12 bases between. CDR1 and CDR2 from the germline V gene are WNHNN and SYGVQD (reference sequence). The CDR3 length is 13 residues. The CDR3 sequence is CASSPTVFYGYTF. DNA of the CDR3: TGCGCCAGCAGCCCGACAGTATTCTATGGCTACACCTTC.

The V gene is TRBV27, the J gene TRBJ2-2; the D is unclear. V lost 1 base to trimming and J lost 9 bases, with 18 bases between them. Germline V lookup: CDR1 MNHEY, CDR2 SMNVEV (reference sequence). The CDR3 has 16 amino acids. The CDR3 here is CASSLFPGPLERELFF. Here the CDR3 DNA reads TGTGCCAGCAGTTTATTCCCCGGACCGTTGGAGAGGGAGCTGTTTTTT.

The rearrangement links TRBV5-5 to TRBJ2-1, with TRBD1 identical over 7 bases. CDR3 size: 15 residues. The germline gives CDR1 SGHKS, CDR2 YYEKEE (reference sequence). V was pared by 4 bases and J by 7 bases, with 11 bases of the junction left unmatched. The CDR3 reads CASSEGQRSWNEQFF. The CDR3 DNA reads TGTGCCAGCAGCGAGGGACAGAGGTCTTGGAATGAGCAGTTCTTC.

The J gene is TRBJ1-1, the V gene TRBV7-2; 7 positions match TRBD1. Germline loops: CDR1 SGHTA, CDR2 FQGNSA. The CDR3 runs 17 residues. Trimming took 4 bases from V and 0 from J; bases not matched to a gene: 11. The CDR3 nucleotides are TGTGCCAGCAGCTCCCCAGACAGGGACCTCATGAACACTGAAGCTTTCTTT. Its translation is CASSSPDRDLMNTEAFF.

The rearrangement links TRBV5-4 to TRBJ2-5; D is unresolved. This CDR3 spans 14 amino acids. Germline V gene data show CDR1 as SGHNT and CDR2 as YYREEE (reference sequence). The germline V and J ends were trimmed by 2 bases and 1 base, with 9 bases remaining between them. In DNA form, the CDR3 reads TGTGCCAGCAGCTTAAGTGGAACCCAAGAGACCCAGTACTTC. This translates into CASSLSGTQETQYF.

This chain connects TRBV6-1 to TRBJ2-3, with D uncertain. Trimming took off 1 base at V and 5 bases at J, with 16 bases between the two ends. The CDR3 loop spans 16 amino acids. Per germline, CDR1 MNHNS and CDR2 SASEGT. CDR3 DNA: TGTGCCAGCAGTGAAGTTGGCTCCTTCCCCCGAGATACGCAGTATTTT. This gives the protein CASSEVGSFPRDTQYF.

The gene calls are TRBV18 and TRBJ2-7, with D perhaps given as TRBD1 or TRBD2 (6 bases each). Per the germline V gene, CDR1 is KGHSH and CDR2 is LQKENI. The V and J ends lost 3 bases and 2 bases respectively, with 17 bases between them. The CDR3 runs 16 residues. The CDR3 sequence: CASSPRDRTTPYEQYF. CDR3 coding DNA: TGTGCCAGCTCACCCAGAGACAGGACTACCCCCTACGAGCAGTACTTC.

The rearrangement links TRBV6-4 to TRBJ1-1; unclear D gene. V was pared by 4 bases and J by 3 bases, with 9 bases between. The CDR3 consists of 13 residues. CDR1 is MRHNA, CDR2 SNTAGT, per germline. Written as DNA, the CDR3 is TGTGCCAGCAGTGTTGAGGTCCACACTGAAGCTTTCTTT. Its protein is CASSVEVHTEAFF.

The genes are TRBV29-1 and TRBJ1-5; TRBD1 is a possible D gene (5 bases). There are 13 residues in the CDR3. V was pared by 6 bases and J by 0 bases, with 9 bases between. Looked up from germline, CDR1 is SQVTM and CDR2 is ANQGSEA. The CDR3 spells CSVGQTSNQPQHF. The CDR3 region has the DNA TGCAGCGTAGGACAAACTAGCAATCAGCCCCAGCATTTT.

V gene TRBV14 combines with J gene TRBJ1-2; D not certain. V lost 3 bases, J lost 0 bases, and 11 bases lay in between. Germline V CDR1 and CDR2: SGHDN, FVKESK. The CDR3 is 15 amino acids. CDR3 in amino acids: CASSHHKNPNYGYTF. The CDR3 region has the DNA TGTGCCAGCAGCCACCACAAGAACCCTAACTATGGCTACACCTTC.

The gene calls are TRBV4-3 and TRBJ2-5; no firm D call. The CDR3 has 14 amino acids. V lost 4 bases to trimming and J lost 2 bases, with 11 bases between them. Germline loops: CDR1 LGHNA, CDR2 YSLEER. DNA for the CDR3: TGCGCCAGCAGCCGTACGGGCCGGCAAGAGACCCAGTACTTC. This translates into CASSRTGRQETQYF.

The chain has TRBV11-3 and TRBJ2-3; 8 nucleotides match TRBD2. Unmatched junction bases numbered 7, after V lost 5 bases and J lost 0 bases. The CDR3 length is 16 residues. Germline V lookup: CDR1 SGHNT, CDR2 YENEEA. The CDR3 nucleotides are TGTGCCAGCAGCCCCTTTTCTAGCGGGAGCACAGATACGCAGTATTTT. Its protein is CASSPFSSGSTDTQYF.

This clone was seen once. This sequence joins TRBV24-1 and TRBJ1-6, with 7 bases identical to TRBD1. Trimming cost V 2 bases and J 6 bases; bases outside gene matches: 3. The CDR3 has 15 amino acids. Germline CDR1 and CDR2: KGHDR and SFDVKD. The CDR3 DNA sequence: TGTGCCACCAGTGATTGTGGGGACAGTAATTCACCCCTCCACTTT. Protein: CATSDCGDSNSPLHF.

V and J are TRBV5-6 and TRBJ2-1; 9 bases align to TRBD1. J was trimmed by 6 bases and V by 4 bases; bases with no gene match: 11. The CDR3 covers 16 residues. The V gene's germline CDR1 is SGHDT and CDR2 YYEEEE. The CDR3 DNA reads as TGTGCCAGCAGCCTTCCCCGGGACAGGGAACCCAATGAGCAGTTCTTC. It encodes CASSLPRDREPNEQFF.

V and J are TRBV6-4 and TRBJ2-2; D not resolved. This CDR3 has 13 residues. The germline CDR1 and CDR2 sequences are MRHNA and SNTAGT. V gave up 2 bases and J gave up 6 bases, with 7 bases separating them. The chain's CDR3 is CASSDRVPGELFF. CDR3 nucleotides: TGTGCCAGCAGTGACAGGGTACCCGGGGAGCTGTTTTTT.

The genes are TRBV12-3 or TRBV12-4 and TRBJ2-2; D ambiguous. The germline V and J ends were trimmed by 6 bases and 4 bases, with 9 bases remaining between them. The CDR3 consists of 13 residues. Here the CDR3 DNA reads TGTGCCAGCAGAACCGAAGGCACCGGGGAGCTGTTTTTT. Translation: CASRTEGTGELFF.

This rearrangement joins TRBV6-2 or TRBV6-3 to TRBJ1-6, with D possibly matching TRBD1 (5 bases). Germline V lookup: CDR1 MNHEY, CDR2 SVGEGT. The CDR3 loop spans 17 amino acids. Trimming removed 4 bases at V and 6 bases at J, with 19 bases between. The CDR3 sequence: CASSLLTTDLFNSPLHF. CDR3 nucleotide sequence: TGTGCCAGCAGTTTACTAACGACAGACCTCTTTAATTCACCCCTCCACTTT.